A single sample gave rise to the 20 T cell receptor beta chains below, sequenced in a study of blood T cell repertoires in COVID-19. Sequencing was performed with immunoSEQ multiplex PCR; in TCRdb, only in-frame clones are kept and a portion is missing. The sample lists around 230,000 clones, about 90% occurring once. The sequenced material came from PBMCs or T cells enriched from blood (not recorded which). Receptors originate from a woman in her twenties or thirties with acute COVID-19.

This clone appeared a single time. This chain links TRBV7-8 with TRBJ1-1; possibly TRBD1 for D (5 bases). This CDR3 spans 14 amino acids. Trimming stripped 4 bases from V and 3 bases from J, with 12 bases between. Per the germline V gene, CDR1 is SGHVS and CDR2 is FQNEAQ. In DNA form, the CDR3 reads TGTGCCAGCAGCTCAACAGGTCTAGACACTGAAGCTTTCTTT. It is translated as CASSSTGLDTEAFF. The entire variable domain, with the rest obtained from reference TRBV7-8 and TRBJ1-1, is as follows: GAGVSQSPRYKVAKRGQDVALRCDPISGHVSLFWYQQALGQGPEFLTYFQNEAQLDKSGLPSDRFFAERPEGSVSTLKIQRTQQEDSAVYLCASSSTGLDTEAFFGQGTRLTVV.

This chain uses TRBV2 with TRBJ1-5; D perhaps matches TRBD1 (6 bases). Per germline, CDR1 SNHLY and CDR2 FYNNEI. The CDR3 has 16 residues. Trimming took off 5 bases at V and 2 bases at J, with 16 bases between the two ends. For the CDR3, the DNA is TGTGCCAGCAGTCGCGCGGGGGGGGCTGGCAATCAGCCCCAGCATTTT. Its translation is CASSRAGGAGNQPQHF.

In its sample, this clone was seen a few times. The chain employs TRBV19 and TRBJ1-6; D gene ambiguous. The V end was cut by 5 bases, the J end by 8 bases, with 16 bases between. The germline V gene encodes CDR1 LNHDA and CDR2 SQIVND (reference sequence). This CDR3 region has 15 residues. This chain's CDR3 is CASSPRGQIDSPLHF. The CDR3, as DNA: TGTGCCAGTAGTCCCCGGGGTCAGATAGATTCACCCCTCCACTTT.

The chain combines TRBV7-9 with TRBJ2-5; TRBD2 matches 11 bases. Germline V CDR1 and CDR2: SEHNR, FQNEAQ (reference sequence). Germline trimming cut 7 bases from V and 1 base from J; bases unmatched to any gene: 5. The CDR3 covers 15 residues. The CDR3 DNA is TGTGCCAGCAACAGACTAGCGGGGCGCCAAGAGACCCAGTACTTC. Amino acid sequence: CASNRLAGRQETQYF.

The chain couples TRBV4-1 to TRBJ1-1; 8 bases agree with TRBD1. J was trimmed by 4 bases and V by 3 bases; bases with no gene match: 7. This CDR3 region has 15 residues. Germline CDR1 MGHRA, CDR2 YSYEKL. Here the CDR3 DNA reads TGCGCCAGCAGCCACCCGGACAGGGTGGTCACTGAAGCTTTCTTT. Encoded protein: CASSHPDRVVTEAFF.

This chain connects TRBV3-1 (or the pseudogene TRBV3-2) to TRBJ2-7; a possible D gene is TRBD2 (7 bases). The CDR3 has 18 residues. The germline V gene has CDR1 LGHDT and CDR2 YNNKEL (reference sequence). V lost 1 base, J lost 0 bases, and 19 bases lay in between. CDR3 nucleotides: TGTGCCAGCAGCCAAGGTGGCGGGCGGGGGCTCGCCTCCTACGAGCAGTACTTC. Its protein is CASSQGGGRGLASYEQYF.

This clone has just one count. V and J are TRBV20-1 and TRBJ2-5; 10 bases fit TRBD2. This CDR3 region has 17 residues. Germline lookup yields CDR1 DFQATT and CDR2 SNEGSKA (reference sequence). The ends lost 3 bases at V and 0 bases at J; junction bases unmatched: 10. The CDR3 sequence is CSASGLAGVAYQETQYF. CDR3 coding DNA: TGCAGTGCTAGTGGGCTAGCGGGGGTTGCGTACCAAGAGACCCAGTACTTC.

The gene calls are TRBV30 and TRBJ2-7; D may be TRBD2 (6 bases). In germline, CDR1 is GTSNPN, CDR2 SVGIG (reference sequence). The CDR3 consists of 16 residues. V dropped 7 bases and J dropped 6 bases, with 28 bases sitting between them. In DNA form, the CDR3 reads TGTGCCTCTACGACAGTACGCGGCTACTACGGGAGCGAGCAGTACTTC. Amino acids: CASTTVRGYYGSEQYF. Full variable domain (missing parts from reference TRBV30 and TRBJ2-7): SQTIHQWPATLVQPVGSPLSLECTVEGTSNPNLYWYRQAAGRGLQLLFYSVGIGQISSEVPQNLSASRPQDRQFILSSKKLLLSDSGFYLCASTTVRGYYGSEQYFGPGTRLTVT.

This clone has a single count. This chain links TRBV11-2 with TRBJ2-7; 8 bases agree with TRBD1. V lost 1 base, J lost 6 bases, and 14 bases stayed unmatched. Germline CDR1 reads SGHAT; CDR2 reads FQNNGV. This CDR3 spans 17 amino acids. CDR3 sequence: CASSLGPSRGLGREQYF. CDR3 sequence (DNA): TGTGCCAGCAGCTTAGGCCCAAGCAGGGGGCTAGGACGCGAGCAGTACTTC.

This clone was seen only once. V and J are TRBV27 and TRBJ2-3; 8 nucleotides align to TRBD2. This CDR3 region has 18 residues. Germline loops: CDR1 MNHEY, CDR2 SMNVEV (reference sequence). The V gene end was trimmed by 5 bases and the J gene end by 6 bases; junction bases not matched to a gene: 19. The CDR3 region has the DNA TGTGCCAGCAGTCAAAGGCGGTTTGGTAGCGGGGTTGGGGATACGCAGTATTTT. Protein product: CASSQRRFGSGVGDTQYF.

The chain is built from TRBV27 and TRBJ1-5; possibly TRBD1 for D (6 bases). Trimming took off 4 bases at V and 3 bases at J, with 16 bases between the two ends. The CDR3 contains 16 residues. Germline CDR1 MNHEY, CDR2 SMNVEV (reference sequence). The CDR3 sequence: CASSSLGGKNNQPQHF. The CDR3 nucleotides read TGTGCCAGCAGTTCACTTGGGGGCAAGAACAATCAGCCCCAGCATTTT.

V usage is TRBV27 and J usage is TRBJ1-1; D ambiguous. The CDR3 runs 15 residues. The V gene lost 3 bases and the J gene lost 4 bases, with 15 bases spanning the gap. In germline, CDR1 is MNHEY, CDR2 SMNVEV (reference sequence). CDR3 loop: CASSFGVLGFTEAFF. The DNA of the CDR3 is TGTGCCAGCAGTTTCGGGGTTTTGGGTTTCACTGAAGCTTTCTTT.

J is TRBJ2-7 and V is TRBV14; 7 positions match TRBD2. V shed 7 bases, J shed 5 bases, and the junction held 14 bases outside the gene matches. Per germline, CDR1 SGHDN and CDR2 FVKESK. The CDR3 totals 15 residues. CDR3 region: CASTTNGAGGNEQYF. The CDR3 DNA is TGTGCCAGCACCACAAATGGAGCCGGGGGGAACGAGCAGTACTTC.

The chain joins TRBV5-1 to TRBJ1-2, with D possibly matching TRBD1 (5 bases). Germline V CDR1 and CDR2: SGHRS, YFSETQ. With 0 bases removed from V and 7 bases from J, the gap between germline ends came to 13 bases. This CDR3 is 14 amino acids long. The CDR3 DNA reads TGCGCCAGCAGCTTGGTATCGTCGGGGGGTGGCTACACCTTC. Protein sequence: CASSLVSSGGGYTF.

The chain links TRBV4-3 to TRBJ1-2, with 10 bases matching TRBD1. Germline V lookup: CDR1 LGHNA, CDR2 YSLEER. V lost 1 base and J lost 6; bases outside the gene matches: 8. The CDR3 has 16 amino acids. The CDR3 sequence is CASSQAGTGVYNGYTF. Written as DNA, the CDR3 is TGCGCCAGCAGCCAAGCCGGGACAGGGGTTTACAATGGCTACACCTTC.

This clone is a singleton in its sample. The chain links TRBV7-2 to TRBJ2-1; D remains ambiguous. CDR1 is SGHTA, CDR2 FQGNSA, per germline. The length of the CDR3 is 13 residues. The V gene lost 3 bases and the J gene lost 9 bases, with 12 bases spanning the gap. The CDR3 spells CASSFERWIEQFF. DNA of the CDR3: TGTGCCAGCAGCTTTGAGCGTTGGATTGAGCAGTTCTTC. Variable domain in full (rest from reference TRBV7-2 and TRBJ2-1): GAGVSQSPSNKVTEKGKDVELRCDPISGHTALYWYRQSLGQGLEFLIYFQGNSAPDKSGLPSDRFSAERTGGSVSTLTIQRTQQEDSAVYLCASSFERWIEQFFGPGTRLTVL.

This chain connects TRBV6-5 to TRBJ2-5; possibly TRBD2 for D (5 bases). Trimming took off 0 bases at V and 1 base at J, with 12 bases between the two ends. The germline V gene encodes CDR1 MNHEY and CDR2 SVGAGI. The CDR3 contains 16 residues. The CDR3 sequence: CASSYSFSVIQETQYF. For the CDR3, the DNA is TGTGCCAGCAGTTACTCGTTTAGCGTAATCCAAGAGACCCAGTACTTC.

The chain has TRBV10-3 and TRBJ2-5, with D perhaps TRBD1 (6 bases). This CDR3 comprises 13 residues. Germline V gene sequence: CDR1 ENHRY, CDR2 SYGVKD. Trimming removed 1 base at V and 9 bases at J, with 12 bases between. The CDR3 DNA reads TGTGCCATCAGTGAGTACCCAGGGGTGGCCCAGTACTTC. It codes for CAISEYPGVAQYF.

The gene calls are TRBV11-2 and TRBJ2-3; tentatively, D is TRBD1 (5 bases). Germline V gene data show CDR1 as SGHAT and CDR2 as FQNNGV. The length of the CDR3 is 16 residues. Trimming cost V 6 bases and J 3 bases, with 19 bases left between them. CDR3 protein: CASRRTPGLGTDTQYF. The CDR3 DNA reads as TGTGCCAGCAGACGGACACCCGGCCTTGGGACAGATACGCAGTATTTT. Using reference TRBV11-2 and TRBJ2-3 for the parts outside the CDR3, the full variable domain is EAGVAQSPRYKIIEKRQSVAFWCNPISGHATLYWYQQILGQGPKLLIQFQNNGVVDDSQLPKDRFSAERLKGVDSTLKIQPAKLEDSAVYLCASRRTPGLGTDTQYFGPGTRLTVL.

This sequence joins TRBV5-6 and TRBJ2-1; D remains unclear. V lost 4 bases to trimming and J lost 9 bases, with 8 bases between them. The germline V gene has CDR1 SGHDT and CDR2 YYEEEE. The CDR3 is made up of 11 amino acids. The CDR3 DNA is TGTGCCAGCAGCCTCGGCGGTGAGCAGTTCTTC. Amino acid sequence: CASSLGGEQFF.